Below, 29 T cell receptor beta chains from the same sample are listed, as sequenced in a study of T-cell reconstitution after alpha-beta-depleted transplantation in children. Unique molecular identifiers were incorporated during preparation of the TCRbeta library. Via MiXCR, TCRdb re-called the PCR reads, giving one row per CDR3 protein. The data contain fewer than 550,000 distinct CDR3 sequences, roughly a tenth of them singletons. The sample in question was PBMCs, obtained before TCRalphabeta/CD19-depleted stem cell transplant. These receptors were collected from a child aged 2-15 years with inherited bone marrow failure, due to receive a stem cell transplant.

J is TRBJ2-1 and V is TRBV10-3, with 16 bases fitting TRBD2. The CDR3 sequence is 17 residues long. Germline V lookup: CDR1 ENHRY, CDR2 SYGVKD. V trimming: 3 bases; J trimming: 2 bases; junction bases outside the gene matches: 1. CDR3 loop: CAISEGTSGRAYNEQFF. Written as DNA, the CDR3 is TGTGCCATCAGTGAAGGGACTAGCGGGAGGGCCTACAATGAGCAGTTCTTC.

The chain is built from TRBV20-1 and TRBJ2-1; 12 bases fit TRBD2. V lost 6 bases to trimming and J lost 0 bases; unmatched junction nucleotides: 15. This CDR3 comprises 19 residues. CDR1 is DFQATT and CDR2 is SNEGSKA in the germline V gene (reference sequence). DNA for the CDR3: TGCAGTGCCCCTGGGACTAGCGGGCTACCACCGAGCTCCTACAATGAGCAGTTCTTC. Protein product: CSAPGTSGLPPSSYNEQFF.

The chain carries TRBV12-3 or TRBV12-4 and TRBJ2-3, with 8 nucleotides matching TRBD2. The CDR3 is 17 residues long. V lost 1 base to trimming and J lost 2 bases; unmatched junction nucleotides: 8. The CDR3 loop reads CASSLDASGLITDTQYF. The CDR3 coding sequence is TGTGCCAGCAGTTTAGATGCTAGCGGGCTTATCACAGATACGCAGTATTTT.

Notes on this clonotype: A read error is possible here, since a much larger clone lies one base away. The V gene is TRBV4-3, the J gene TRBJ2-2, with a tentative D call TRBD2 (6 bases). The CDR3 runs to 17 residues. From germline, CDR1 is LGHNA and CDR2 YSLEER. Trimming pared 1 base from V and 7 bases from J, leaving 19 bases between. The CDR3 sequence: CASSQGLTGEVNGELFF. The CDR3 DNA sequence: TGCGCCAGCAGCCAAGGGCTAACGGGAGAAGTGAACGGGGAGCTGTTTTTT.

CDR3 in amino acids: CACTSGRTGTASNQPQHF. CDR3 bases: TGTGCCTGCACCTCGGGCCGGACCGGGACCGCGAGCAATCAGCCCCAGCATTTT. The chain joins TRBV12-3 or TRBV12-4 to TRBJ1-5, with D possibly being TRBD1 (5 bases). There are 18 residues in the CDR3. Trimming took off 11 bases at V and 1 base at J, with 27 bases between the two ends.

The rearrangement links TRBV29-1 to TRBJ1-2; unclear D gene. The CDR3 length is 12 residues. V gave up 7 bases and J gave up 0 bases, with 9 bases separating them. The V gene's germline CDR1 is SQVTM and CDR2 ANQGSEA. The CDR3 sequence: CSGLPPNYGYTF. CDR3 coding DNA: TGCAGCGGTTTACCCCCTAACTATGGCTACACCTTC.

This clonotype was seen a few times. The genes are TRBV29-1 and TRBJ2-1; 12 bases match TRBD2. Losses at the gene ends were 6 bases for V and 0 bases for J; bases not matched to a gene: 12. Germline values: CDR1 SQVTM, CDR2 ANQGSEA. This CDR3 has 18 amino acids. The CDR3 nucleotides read TGCAGCGTCCTAGGGACTAGCGGGTGGGGGGGCTCCTACAATGAGCAGTTCTTC. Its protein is CSVLGTSGWGGSYNEQFF.

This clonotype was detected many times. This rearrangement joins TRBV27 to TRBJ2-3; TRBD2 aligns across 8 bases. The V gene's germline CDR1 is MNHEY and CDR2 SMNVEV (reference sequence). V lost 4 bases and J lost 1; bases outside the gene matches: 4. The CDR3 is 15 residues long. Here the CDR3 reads CASSSKAGGTDTQYF. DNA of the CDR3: TGTGCCAGCAGTTCTAAAGCGGGAGGCACAGATACGCAGTATTTT.

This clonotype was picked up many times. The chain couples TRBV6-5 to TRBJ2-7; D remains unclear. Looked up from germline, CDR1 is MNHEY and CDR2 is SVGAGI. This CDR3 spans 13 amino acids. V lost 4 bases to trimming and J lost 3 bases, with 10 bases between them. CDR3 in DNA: TGTGCCAGCAGTTCCGCTTGGGACTACGAGCAGTACTTC. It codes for CASSSAWDYEQYF.

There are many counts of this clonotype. The CDR3 region has the DNA TGTGCCAGCAGTTTAATCCTAGCGGGGGGTAGCAAATACGAGCAGTACTTC. The encoded protein is CASSLILAGGSKYEQYF. The chain links TRBV28 to TRBJ2-7; 11 nucleotides match TRBD2. The V and J ends lost 2 bases and 4 bases, in that order; junction bases with no gene match: 10. CDR1 and CDR2 (germline): MDHEN, SYDVKM. This CDR3 region has 17 residues.

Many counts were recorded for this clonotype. The CDR3 loop reads CSALGGIYEQYF. As DNA, the CDR3 is TGCAGTGCCCTCGGCGGGATCTACGAGCAGTACTTC. The rearrangement joins TRBV20-1 to TRBJ2-7; D may be TRBD2 (6 bases). V dropped 6 bases and J dropped 3 bases, with 12 bases sitting between them. CDR1 is DFQATT, CDR2 SNEGSKA, per germline (reference sequence). The CDR3 has 12 residues.

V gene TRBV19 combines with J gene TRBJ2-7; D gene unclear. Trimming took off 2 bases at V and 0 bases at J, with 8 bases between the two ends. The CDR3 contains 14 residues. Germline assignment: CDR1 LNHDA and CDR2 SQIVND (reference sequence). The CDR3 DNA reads TGTGCCAGTAGTATAAGTCCAGACTCCTACGAGCAGTACTTC. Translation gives CASSISPDSYEQYF. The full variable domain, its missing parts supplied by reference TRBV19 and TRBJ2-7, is DGGITQSPKYLFRKEGQNVTLSCEQNLNHDAMYWYRQDPGQGLRLIYYSQIVNDFQKGDIAEGYSVSREKKESFPLTVTSAQKNPTAFYLCASSISPDSYEQYFGPGTRLTVT.

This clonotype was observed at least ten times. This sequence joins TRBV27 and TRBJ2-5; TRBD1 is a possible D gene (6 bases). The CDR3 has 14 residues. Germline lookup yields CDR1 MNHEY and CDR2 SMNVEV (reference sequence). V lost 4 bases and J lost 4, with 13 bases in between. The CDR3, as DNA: TGTGCCAGCAGTTCCGCGACAGGAGGAGAGACCCAGTACTTC. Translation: CASSSATGGETQYF.

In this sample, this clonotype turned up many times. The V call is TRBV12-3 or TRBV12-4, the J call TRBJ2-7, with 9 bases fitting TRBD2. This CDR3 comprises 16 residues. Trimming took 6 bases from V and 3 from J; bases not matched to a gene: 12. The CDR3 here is CASSQQATSGVYEQYF. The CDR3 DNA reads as TGTGCCAGCAGCCAACAGGCGACTAGCGGAGTCTACGAGCAGTACTTC.

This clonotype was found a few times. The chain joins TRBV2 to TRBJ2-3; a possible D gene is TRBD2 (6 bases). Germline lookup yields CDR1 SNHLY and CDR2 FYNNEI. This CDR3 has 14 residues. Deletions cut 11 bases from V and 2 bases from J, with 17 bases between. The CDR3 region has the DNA TGTGCCGGGCAATCCCAGCGGGTCACAGATACGCAGTATTTT. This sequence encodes CAGQSQRVTDTQYF.

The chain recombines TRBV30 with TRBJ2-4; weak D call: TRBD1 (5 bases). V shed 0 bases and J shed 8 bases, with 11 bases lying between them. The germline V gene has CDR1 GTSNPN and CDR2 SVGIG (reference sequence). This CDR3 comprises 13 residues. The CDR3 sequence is CAWSVQERDIQYF. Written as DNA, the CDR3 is TGTGCCTGGAGTGTACAGGAACGGGACATTCAGTACTTC. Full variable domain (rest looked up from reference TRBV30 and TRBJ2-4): SQTIHQWPATLVQPVGSPLSLECTVEGTSNPNLYWYRQAAGRGLQLLFYSVGIGQISSEVPQNLSASRPQDRQFILSSKKLLLSDSGFYLCAWSVQERDIQYFGAGTRLSVL.

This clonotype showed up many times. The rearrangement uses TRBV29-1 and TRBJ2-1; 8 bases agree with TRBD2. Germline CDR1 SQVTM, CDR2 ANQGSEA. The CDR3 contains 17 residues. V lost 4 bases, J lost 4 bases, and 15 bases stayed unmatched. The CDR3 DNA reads TGCAGCGTTGTCAGTAGCGGGACCACTCGGAATTACAATGAGCAGTTCTTC. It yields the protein CSVVSSGTTRNYNEQFF.

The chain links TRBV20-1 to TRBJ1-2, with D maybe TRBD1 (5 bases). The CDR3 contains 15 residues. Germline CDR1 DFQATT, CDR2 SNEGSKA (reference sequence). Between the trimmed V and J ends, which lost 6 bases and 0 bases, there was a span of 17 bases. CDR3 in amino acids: CSADTGGITNYGYTF. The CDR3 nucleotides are TGCAGTGCAGATACCGGGGGGATAACTAACTATGGCTACACCTTC.

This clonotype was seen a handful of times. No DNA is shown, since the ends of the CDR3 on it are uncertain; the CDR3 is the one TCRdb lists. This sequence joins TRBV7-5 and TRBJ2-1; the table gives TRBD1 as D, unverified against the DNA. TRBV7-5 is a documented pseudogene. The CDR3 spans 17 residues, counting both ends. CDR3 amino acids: CISVPEAFPGEVNEQFF.

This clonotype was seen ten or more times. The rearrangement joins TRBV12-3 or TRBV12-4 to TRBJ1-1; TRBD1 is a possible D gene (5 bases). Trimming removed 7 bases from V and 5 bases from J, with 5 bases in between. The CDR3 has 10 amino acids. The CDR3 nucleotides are TGTGCCAGCACAGGGACTGAAGCTTTCTTT. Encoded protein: CASTGTEAFF.

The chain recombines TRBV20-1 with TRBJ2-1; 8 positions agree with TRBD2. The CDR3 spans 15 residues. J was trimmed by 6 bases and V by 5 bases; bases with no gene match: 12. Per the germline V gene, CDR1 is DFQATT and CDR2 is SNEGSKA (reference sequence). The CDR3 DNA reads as TGCAGTGCTCTCCTTCTTCGACTAGCGAGCAATGAGCAGTTCTTC. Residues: CSALLLRLASNEQFF.

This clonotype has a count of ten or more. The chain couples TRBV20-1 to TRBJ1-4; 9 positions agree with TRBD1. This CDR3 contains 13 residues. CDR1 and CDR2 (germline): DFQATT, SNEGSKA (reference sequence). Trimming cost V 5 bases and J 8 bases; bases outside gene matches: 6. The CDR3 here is CSAYRDRDEKLFF. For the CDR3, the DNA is TGCAGTGCTTACCGGGACAGGGACGAAAAACTGTTTTTT.

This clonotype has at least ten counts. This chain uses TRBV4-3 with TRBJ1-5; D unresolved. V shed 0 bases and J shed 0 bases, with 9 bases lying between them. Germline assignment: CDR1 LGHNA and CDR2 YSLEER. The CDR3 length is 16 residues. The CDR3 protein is CASSQEPDYSNQPQHF. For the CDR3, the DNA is TGCGCCAGCAGCCAAGAGCCAGATTATAGCAATCAGCCCCAGCATTTT.

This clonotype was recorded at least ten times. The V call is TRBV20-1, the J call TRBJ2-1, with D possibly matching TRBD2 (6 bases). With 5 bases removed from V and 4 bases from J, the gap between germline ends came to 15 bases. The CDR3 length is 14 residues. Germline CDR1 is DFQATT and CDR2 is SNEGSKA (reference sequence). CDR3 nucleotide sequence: TGCAGTGCTCGGGGCGGGACCCCTTACAATGAGCAGTTCTTC. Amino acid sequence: CSARGGTPYNEQFF.

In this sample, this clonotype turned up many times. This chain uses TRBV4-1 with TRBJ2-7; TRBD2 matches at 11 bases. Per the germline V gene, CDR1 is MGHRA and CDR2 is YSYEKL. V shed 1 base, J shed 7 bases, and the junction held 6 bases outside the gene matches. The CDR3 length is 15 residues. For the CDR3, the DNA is TGCGCCAGCAGCCAAGGGACTAGCGGGTTCAGGGAGCAGTACTTC. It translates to CASSQGTSGFREQYF.

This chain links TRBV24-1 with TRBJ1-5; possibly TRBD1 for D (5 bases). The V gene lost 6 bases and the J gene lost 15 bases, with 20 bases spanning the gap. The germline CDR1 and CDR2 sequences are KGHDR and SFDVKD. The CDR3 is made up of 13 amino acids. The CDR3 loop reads CATSHRRNGARHF. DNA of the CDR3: TGTGCCACCAGTCACAGGCGGAACGGGGCCCGGCATTTT.

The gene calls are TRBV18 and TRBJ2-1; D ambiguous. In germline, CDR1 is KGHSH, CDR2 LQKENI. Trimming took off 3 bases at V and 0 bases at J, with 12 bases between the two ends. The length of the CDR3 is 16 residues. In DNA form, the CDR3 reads TGTGCCAGCTCACCTGGGCCGGTGCGCTCCTACAATGAGCAGTTCTTC. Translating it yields CASSPGPVRSYNEQFF. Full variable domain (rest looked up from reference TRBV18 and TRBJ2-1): NAGVMQNPRHLVRRRGQEARLRCSPMKGHSHVYWYRQLPEEGLKFMVYLQKENIIDESGMPKERFSAEFPKEGPSILRIQQVVRGDSAAYFCASSPGPVRSYNEQFFGPGTRLTVL.

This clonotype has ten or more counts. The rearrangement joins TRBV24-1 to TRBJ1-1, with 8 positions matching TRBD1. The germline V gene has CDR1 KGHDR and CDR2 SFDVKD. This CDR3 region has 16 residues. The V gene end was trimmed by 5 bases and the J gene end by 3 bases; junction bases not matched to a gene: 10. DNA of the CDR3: TGTGCCACCAGTGGGCCCCCGGACAGGGCCTACACTGAAGCTTTCTTT. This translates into CATSGPPDRAYTEAFF.

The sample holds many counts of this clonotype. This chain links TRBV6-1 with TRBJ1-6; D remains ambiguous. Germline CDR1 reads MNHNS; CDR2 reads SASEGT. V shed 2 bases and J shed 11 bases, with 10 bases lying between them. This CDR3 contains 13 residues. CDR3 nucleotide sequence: TGTGCCAGCAGTGAATTTGGGAAACCACCCCTCCACTTT. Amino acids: CASSEFGKPPLHF.